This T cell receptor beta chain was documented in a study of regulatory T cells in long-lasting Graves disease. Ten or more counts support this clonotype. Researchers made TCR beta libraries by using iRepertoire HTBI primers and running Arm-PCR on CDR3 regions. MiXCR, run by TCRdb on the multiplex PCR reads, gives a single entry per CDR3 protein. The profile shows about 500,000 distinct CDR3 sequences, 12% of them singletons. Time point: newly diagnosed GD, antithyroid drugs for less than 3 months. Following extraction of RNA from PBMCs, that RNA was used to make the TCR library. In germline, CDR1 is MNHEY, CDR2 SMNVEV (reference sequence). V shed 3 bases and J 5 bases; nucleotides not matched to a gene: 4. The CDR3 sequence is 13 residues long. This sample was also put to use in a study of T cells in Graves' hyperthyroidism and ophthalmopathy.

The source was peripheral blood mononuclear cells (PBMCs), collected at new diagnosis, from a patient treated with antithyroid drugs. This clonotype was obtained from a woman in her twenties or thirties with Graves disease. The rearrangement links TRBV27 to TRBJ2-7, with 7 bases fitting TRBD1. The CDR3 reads CASSFVQGNEQYF. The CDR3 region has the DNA TGTGCCAGCAGTTTCGTACAGGGGAACGAGCAGTACTTC.